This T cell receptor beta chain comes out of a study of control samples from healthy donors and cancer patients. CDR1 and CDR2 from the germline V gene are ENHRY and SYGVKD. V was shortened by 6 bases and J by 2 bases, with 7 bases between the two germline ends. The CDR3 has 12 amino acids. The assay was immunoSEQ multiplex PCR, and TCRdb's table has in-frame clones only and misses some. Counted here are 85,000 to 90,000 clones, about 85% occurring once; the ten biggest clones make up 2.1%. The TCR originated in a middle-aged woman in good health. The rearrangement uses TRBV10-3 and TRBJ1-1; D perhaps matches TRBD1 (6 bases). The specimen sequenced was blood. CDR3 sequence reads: CAIRDSNTEAFF. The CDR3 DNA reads TGTGCCATCAGGGACAGCAACACTGAAGCTTTCTTT.